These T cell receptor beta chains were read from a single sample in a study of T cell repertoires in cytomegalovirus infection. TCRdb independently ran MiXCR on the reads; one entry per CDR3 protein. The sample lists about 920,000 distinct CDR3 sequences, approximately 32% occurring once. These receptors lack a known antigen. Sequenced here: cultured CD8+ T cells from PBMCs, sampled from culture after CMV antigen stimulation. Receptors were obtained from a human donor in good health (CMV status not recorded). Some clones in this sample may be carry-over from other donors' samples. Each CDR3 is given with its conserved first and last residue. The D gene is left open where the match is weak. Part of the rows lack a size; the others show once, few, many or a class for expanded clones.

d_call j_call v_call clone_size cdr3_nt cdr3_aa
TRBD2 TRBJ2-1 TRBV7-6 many TGTGCCAGCAGCTTAGCGGGACTAGCGGGGGTCCATGAGCAGTTCTTC CASSLAGLAGVHEQFF
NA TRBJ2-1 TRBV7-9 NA TGTGCAGTCGACGATGAGCAGTTCTTC CAVDDEQFF
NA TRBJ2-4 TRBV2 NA TGTGCCAGCAGTCGCCTACAGGTGGAGGACAAAAACATTCAGTACTTC CASSRLQVEDKNIQYF
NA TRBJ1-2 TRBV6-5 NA TGTGCCAGCAGCCAGAGGACAGTCAACTATGGCTACACCTTC CASSQRTVNYGYTF
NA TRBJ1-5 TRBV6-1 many TGTGCCAGCAGTGACGACACGTTTTTAGGCAATCAGCCCCAGCATTTT CASSDDTFLGNQPQHF
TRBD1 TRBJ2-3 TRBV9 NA TGTGCCAGCACCCCCTGGGGACAGGTAGTAACAGATACGCAGTATTTT CASTPWGQVVTDTQYF
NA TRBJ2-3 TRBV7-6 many TGTGCCAGCAGCTTAGTCATCAGGGCGTCCACAGATACGCAGTATTTT CASSLVIRASTDTQYF
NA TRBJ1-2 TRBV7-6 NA TGTGCCAGCAGCTCCACGGGGGCGCAAAGCTATGGCTACACCTTC CASSSTGAQSYGYTF
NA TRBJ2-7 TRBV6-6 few TGTGCCAGCAGTTACCAGAAGGCCTACGAGCAGTACTTC CASSYQKAYEQYF
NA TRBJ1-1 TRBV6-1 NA TGTGCCAGCAGCCCCCAACTTACGAACACTGAAGCTTTCTTT CASSPQLTNTEAFF
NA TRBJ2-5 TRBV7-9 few TGTGCCAGCAGCTTAGACCGACAGCAAGAGACCCAGTACTTC CASSLDRQQETQYF
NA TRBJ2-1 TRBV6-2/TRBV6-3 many TGTGCCAGCAGTTCTGGGACCCCCTACAATGAGCAGTTCTTC CASSSGTPYNEQFF
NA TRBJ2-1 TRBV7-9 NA TGTGCCAGCAGCCCTCCCAAGGGCATATCCGACGATTACAATGAGCAGTTCTTC CASSPPKGISDDYNEQFF
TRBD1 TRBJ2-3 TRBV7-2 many TGTGCCAGCAGCTGGGGAGGACAGGGGTTAGATACGCAGTATTTT CASSWGGQGLDTQYF
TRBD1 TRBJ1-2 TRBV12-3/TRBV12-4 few TGTGCCAGCACCCCCCGACAGGGGGATGGCTACACCTTC CASTPRQGDGYTF
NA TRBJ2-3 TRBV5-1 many TGCGCCAGCACGGGGCCGGCGCTCCCAGATACGCAGTATTTT CASTGPALPDTQYF
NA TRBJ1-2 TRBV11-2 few TGTGCCAGCAGCTTAGTTACCCGTAAAAGCACCTTC CASSLVTRKSTF
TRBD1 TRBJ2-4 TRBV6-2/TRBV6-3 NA TGTGCCAGCAGTTCAGGGGGAATAGCCAAAAACATTCAGTACTTC CASSSGGIAKNIQYF
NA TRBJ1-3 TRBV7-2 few TGTGCCAGCAGCTTCCACGAGGATGGGGGGCTGTCTGGAAACACCATATATTTT CASSFHEDGGLSGNTIYF
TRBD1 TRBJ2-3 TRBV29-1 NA TGCAGCGTTCCGGGACAGGGTATTTTCACAGATACGCAGTATTTT CSVPGQGIFTDTQYF
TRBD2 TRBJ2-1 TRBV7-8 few TGTGCCAGCAGCTCCAGAACTTCGGGGGGGTGGTATGAGCAGTTCTTC CASSSRTSGGWYEQFF
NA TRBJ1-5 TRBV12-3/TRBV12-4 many TGTGCCAGCAGTCCGTACAGGGAAGTCAATCAGCCCCAGCATTTT CASSPYREVNQPQHF
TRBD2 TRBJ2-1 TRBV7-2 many TGTGCCAGCAGCTTTAGCGGGGGGGCATATGAGCAGTTCTTC CASSFSGGAYEQFF
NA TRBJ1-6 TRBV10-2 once TGCGCCAGCAGTGAAAACAGGGTGAGCTCACCCCTCTACTTT CASSENRVSSPLYF
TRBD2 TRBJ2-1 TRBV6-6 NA TGTGCCAGCAGTTTACCGGGACTAGCATTGAATGAGCAGTTCTTC CASSLPGLALNEQFF
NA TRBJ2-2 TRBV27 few TGTGCCAGCAGTTTTGCGGGGGCCTTCCTCACCGGGGAGCTGTTTTTT CASSFAGAFLTGELFF
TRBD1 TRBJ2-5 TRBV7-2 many TGTGCCAGCAGCCGAGGAAGTTGGGGACAGGGGTCAGAGACCCAGTACTTC CASSRGSWGQGSETQYF
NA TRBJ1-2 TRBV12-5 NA TGTGCTAGTGGTTTGGCTCCGACCTATGGCTACACCTTC CASGLAPTYGYTF
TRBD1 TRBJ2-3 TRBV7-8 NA TGTGCCAGCAGCTTAGTTCACAGGGGGGCAGATACGCAGTATTTT CASSLVHRGADTQYF
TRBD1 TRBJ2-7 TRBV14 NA TGTGCCAGCAGCCAAGCCGCAGGGGGAGACGGTTACGAGCAGTACTTC CASSQAAGGDGYEQYF
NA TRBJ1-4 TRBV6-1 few TGTGCCAGCAGGAGACAGATAGCAACTAATGAAAAACTGTTTTTT CASRRQIATNEKLFF
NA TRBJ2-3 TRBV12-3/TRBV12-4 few TGTGCCAGCAGGGGGGCCCCTAGCACAGATACGCAGTATTTT CASRGAPSTDTQYF
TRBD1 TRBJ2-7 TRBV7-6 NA TGTGCCAGCAGCTTCCAAGGACAGGGGGCTCTCTACGAGCAGTACTTC CASSFQGQGALYEQYF
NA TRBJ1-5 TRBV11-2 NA TGTGCCAGCAGCTGGGACTCGCTTCAGCCCCAGCATTTT CASSWDSLQPQHF
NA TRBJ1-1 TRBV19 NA TGTGCCAGTAACGAGGCCGAGAGAGACACTGAAGCTTTCTTT CASNEAERDTEAFF
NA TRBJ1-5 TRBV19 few TGTGCCAGTGGCGCCTACGGGGGCAGTCAGCCCCAGCATTTT CASGAYGGSQPQHF
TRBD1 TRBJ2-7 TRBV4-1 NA TGCGCCAGCAGCCATGACAGGGTCCCCGACGAGCAGTACTTC CASSHDRVPDEQYF
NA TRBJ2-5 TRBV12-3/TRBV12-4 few TGTGCCAGCAGTCCCCCTGGGGCCCAGTACTTC CASSPPGAQYF
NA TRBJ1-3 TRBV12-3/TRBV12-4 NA TGTGCCAGCACCGACGGGGTTGGGGGAAACACCATATATTTT CASTDGVGGNTIYF
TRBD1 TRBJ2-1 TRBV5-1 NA TGCGCCAGCAGCTTGGCTACAGGGGTACGGGATGAGCAGTTCTTC CASSLATGVRDEQFF
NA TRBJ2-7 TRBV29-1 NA TGCAGCGTTGAATCGGGGTCAGTCTACGAGCAGTACTTC CSVESGSVYEQYF
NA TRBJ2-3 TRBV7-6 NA TGTGCCAGCAGCCCTTCCTCGGGGGGCGGAGATACGCAGTATTTT CASSPSSGGGDTQYF
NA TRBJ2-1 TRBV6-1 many TGTGCCAGCAGTCAAATAACCGGCCAGGTCCTCTACAATGAGCAGTTCTTC CASSQITGQVLYNEQFF
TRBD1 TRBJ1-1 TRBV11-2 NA TGTGCCAACAGCTTAGCAGGGGGTTGGAACACTGAAGCTTTCTTT CANSLAGGWNTEAFF
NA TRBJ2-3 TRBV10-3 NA TGTGCCATCAGTGAGTCCCATCCCGGGGACCTCCTGACGGGTACGCAGTATTTT CAISESHPGDLLTGTQYF
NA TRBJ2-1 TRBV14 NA TGTGCCAGCAGCCAAGAGTTCTCGCCTGGGTACGAGCAGTTCTTC CASSQEFSPGYEQFF